Sequencing of this TCR beta chain was carried out in a study of blood T cell repertoires in COVID-19 (dated by TCRdb to about 2020). In terms of the full investigation: Collaborator samples came from the United States, Italy and Spain and covered acute and convalescent phases of COVID-19. The repertoires were released in a freely available public database meant as a resource for research on the immune response to SARS-CoV-2. Where HLA class I and class II types were available, the types were taken from metadata supplied by the sample provider, not from assay-based typing. Sample metadata almost always included a de-identified subject ID, COVID-19 status, age in years and sex. Samples came from the ongoing ImmuneRACE study (first 160 participants) plus 1,254 subjects from 6 global collaborators. The material from the prospective study consisted of cDNA or gDNA derived from T cells, B-cell-depleted T cells, or PBMCs. Deeply sampled blood TCRbeta repertoires from subjects exposed to, actively infected with, or recovered from COVID-19 were included in the dataset.

The collaborating institutions used their own protocols to collect whole blood in K2EDTA tubes. For TCRbeta analysis, collaborators shipped samples in one of three forms: frozen whole blood, isolated PBMCs, or DNA extracted from either of those sample types. Details on this clone: There is no known antigen for this receptor. No much larger clone is present one base from it, and per-base qualities are unavailable.

Study-level results and caveats: Clinical and demographic metadata were provided uncurated, with the amount varying by source and participant.

The immunoSEQ Assay, a bias-controlled multiplex PCR, was used to amplify TCRbeta CDR3 regions from genomic DNA. As for the authors' bioinformatics: The number of nucleated cells in each sample was estimated by amplification of reference gene primers within the assay. To quantify the absolute abundance of each unique TCRbeta CDR3 rearrangement, sequence reads were collapsed and filtered. For each sample, productive Simpson clonality was calculated by taking the square root of Simpson's diversity index across productive rearrangements. TCRdb limited this immuneACCESS table to in-frame rearrangements with V and J called. A share of clones is missing; checked studies link under half to unresolved V genes, and the rest is unexplained. V, J and clone size derive from that table, while D and trimming were established from the DNA sequence. The sample records 92,000 or so clones, 55% to 75% of which are singletons. In total, the top ten clones hold around 14% of the sample.

Sequenced: peripheral blood. The sequence was obtained from an elderly woman with acute or convalescent COVID-19.

The CDR3 protein is CASRDRSNTEAFF. Here is the DNA: TGTGCCAGTAGGGACAGATCCAACACTGAAGCTTTCTTT. The rearrangement combines TRBV19 with TRBJ1-1; a tentative D call is TRBD1 (6 bases match). The CDR1 and CDR2 encoded by the germline V gene (reference sequence) are LNHDA and SQIVND. The CDR3 measures 13 amino acids from cysteine to phenylalanine. The entry retains the CDR3 DNA only, 39 bases that are in frame from base 1. Trimming costs V 6 bases and J 2 bases, and their ends lie 10 bases apart.